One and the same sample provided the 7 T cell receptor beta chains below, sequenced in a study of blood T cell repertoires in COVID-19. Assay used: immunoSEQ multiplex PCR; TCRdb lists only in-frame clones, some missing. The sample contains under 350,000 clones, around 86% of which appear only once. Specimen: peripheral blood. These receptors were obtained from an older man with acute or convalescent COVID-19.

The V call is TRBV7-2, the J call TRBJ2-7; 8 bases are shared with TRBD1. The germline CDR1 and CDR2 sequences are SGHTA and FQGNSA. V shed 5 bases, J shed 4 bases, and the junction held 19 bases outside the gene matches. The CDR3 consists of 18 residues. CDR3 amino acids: CASSQKIRPGQAEYEQYF. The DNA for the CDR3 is TGTGCCAGCAGCCAAAAGATAAGACCGGGACAGGCGGAATACGAGCAGTACTTC.

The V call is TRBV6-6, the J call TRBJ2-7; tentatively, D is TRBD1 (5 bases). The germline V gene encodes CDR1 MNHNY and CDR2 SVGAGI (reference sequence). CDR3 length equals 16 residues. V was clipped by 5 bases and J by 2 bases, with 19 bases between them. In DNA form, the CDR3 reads TGTGCCAGCAGTCGACAACCGGACACCACAACCTACGAGCAGTACTTC. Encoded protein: CASSRQPDTTTYEQYF.

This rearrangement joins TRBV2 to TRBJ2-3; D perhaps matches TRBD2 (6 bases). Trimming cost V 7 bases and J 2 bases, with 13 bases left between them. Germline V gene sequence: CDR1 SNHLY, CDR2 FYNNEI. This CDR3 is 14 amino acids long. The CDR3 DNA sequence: TGTGCCAGCACCCCCCGGCGGGACACAGATACGCAGTATTTT. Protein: CASTPRRDTDTQYF.

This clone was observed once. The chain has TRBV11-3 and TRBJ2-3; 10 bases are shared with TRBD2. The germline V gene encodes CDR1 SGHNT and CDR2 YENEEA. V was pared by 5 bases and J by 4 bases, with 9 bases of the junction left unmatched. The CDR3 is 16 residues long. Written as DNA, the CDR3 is TGTGCCAGCAGCCCACGAAGCGGGAGGGGGCCAGATACGCAGTATTTT. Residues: CASSPRSGRGPDTQYF.

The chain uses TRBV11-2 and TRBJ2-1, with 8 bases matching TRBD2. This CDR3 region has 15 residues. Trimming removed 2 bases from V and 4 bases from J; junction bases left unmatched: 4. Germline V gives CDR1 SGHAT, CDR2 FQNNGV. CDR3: CASSLLSGVYNEQFF. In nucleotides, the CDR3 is TGTGCCAGCAGCTTACTTAGCGGGGTATACAATGAGCAGTTCTTC.

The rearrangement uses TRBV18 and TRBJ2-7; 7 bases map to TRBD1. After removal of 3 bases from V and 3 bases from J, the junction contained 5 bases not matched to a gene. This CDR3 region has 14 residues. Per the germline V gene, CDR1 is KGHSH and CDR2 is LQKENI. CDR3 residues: CASSPDRQGYEQYF. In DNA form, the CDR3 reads TGTGCCAGCTCACCTGACCGACAGGGCTACGAGCAGTACTTC.

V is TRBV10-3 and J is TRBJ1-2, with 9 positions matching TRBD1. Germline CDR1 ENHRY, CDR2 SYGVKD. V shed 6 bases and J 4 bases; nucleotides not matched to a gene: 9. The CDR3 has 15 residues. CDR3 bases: TGTGCCATCAGAGCTCCGGGACAGGGAAGCTATGGCTACACCTTC. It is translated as CAIRAPGQGSYGYTF.